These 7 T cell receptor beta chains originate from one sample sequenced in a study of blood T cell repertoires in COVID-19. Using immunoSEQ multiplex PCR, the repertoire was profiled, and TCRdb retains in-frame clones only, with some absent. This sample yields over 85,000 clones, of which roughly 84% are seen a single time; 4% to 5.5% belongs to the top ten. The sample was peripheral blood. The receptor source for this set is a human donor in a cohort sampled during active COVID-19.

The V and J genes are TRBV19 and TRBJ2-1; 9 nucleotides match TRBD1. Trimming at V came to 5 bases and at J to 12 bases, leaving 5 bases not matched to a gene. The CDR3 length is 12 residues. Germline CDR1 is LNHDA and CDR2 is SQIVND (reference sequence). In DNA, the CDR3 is TGTGCCAGTAGTGCACGGACAGGGGTGCAGTTCTTC. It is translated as CASSARTGVQFF.

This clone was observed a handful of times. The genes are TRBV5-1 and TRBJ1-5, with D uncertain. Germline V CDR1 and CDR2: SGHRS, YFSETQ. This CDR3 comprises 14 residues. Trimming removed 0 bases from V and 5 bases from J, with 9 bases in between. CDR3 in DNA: TGCGCCAGCAGCTTGGCCACCGGGGATCAGCCCCAGCATTTT. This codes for CASSLATGDQPQHF.

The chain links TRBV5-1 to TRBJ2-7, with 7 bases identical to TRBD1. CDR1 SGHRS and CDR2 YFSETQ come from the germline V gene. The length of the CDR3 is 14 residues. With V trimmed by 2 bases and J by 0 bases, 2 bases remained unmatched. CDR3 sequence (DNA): TGCGCCAGCAGCTTTTCAGGGGGCTCCTACGAGCAGTACTTC. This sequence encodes CASSFSGGSYEQYF. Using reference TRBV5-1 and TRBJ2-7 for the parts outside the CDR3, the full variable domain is KAGVTQTPRYLIKTRGQQVTLSCSPISGHRSVSWYQQTPGQGLQFLFEYFSETQRNKGNFPGRFSGRQFSNSRSEMNVSTLELGDSALYLCASSFSGGSYEQYFGPGTRLTVT.

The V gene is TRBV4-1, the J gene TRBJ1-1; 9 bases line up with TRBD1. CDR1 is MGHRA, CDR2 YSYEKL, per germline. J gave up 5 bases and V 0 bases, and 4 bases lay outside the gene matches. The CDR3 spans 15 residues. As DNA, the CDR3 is TGCGCCAGCAGCCAAGAACGGGACAGGGAAACTGAAGCTTTCTTT. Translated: CASSQERDRETEAFF.

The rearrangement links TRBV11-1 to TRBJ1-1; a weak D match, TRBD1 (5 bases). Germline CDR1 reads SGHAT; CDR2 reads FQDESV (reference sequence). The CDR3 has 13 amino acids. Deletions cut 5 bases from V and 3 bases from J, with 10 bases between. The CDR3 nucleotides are TGTGCCAGCAGCCTAAGACAGTACACTGAAGCTTTCTTT. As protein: CASSLRQYTEAFF.

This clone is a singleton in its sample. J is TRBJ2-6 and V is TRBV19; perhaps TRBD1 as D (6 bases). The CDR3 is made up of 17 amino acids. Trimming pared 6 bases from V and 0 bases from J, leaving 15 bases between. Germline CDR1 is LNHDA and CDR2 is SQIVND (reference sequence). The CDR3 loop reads CASRTQGVDSGANVLTF. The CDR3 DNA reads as TGTGCCAGTAGGACACAGGGCGTCGACTCTGGGGCCAACGTCCTGACTTTC.

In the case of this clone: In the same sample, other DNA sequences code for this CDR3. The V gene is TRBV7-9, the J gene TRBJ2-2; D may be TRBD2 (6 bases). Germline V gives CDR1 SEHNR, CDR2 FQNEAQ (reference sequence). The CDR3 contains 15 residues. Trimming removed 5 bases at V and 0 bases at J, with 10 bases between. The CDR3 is CASSRAGSNTGELFF. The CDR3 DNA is TGTGCCAGCAGCCGGGCGGGGTCGAACACCGGGGAGCTGTTTTTT.